Below, 6 T cell receptor beta chains from the same sample are listed, as sequenced in a study of early T cells in non-severe SARS-CoV-2 infection. In TCRdb, the 5' RACE reads were re-called with MiXCR into one record per CDR3 protein. This sample has 70,000 to 80,000 distinct CDR3 sequences, with under 15% found just once. The material was whole blood, obtained at baseline. The receptors shown here come from an adult who was a healthcare worker with PCR-confirmed SARS-CoV-2 infection or an uninfected control (not recorded which).

This clonotype has only a few counts. The V call is TRBV24-1, the J call TRBJ2-3, with a weak D call TRBD1 (6 bases). Per germline, CDR1 KGHDR and CDR2 SFDVKD. The CDR3 totals 14 residues. V was pared by 4 bases and J by 4 bases, with 11 bases between. The CDR3 sequence is CATSDGAGADTQYF. CDR3 nucleotides: TGTGCCACCAGTGACGGGGCAGGGGCAGATACGCAGTATTTT.

This clonotype was detected ten times or more. The CDR3 is CASSQDVTSGGVEQFF. In DNA form, the CDR3 reads TGTGCCAGCAGCCAAGACGTGACTAGCGGGGGTGTTGAGCAGTTCTTC. This chain joins TRBV4-2 and TRBJ2-1; 12 bases are shared with TRBD2. V lost 0 bases to trimming and J lost 9 bases; unmatched junction nucleotides: 6. The CDR3 extends over 16 amino acids. Germline CDR1 LGHNA, CDR2 YNFKEQ.

To note about this clonotype: A much larger clone lies a single base off, so this may be a read error. The chain couples TRBV5-1 to TRBJ2-5; D uncertain. The CDR3 totals 13 residues. CDR1 and CDR2 (germline): SGHRS, YFSETQ. CDR3 sequence: CASTLEFQETRYF. As DNA, the CDR3 is TGCGCCAGCACCCTCGAATTCCAAGAGACCCGGTACTTC.

The table lists this clonotype with many counts. V and J are TRBV7-2 and TRBJ2-2; TRBD2 matches at 11 bases. The CDR3 is made up of 16 amino acids. Looked up from germline, CDR1 is SGHTA and CDR2 is FQGNSA. Trimming removed 9 bases from V and 1 base from J; junction bases left unmatched: 7. CDR3 sequence reads: CASTASGGLNTGELFF. CDR3 DNA sequence: TGTGCCAGTACAGCTAGCGGGGGGCTGAACACCGGGGAGCTGTTTTTT.

The chain couples TRBV28 to TRBJ1-2; D is uncertain. Trimming removed 7 bases at V and 3 bases at J, with 9 bases between. CDR1 MDHEN and CDR2 SYDVKM come from the germline V gene. The CDR3 covers 12 residues. The CDR3 DNA reads TGTGCCAGCACCACCCGTTACTATGGCTACACCTTC. Protein product: CASTTRYYGYTF.

The sample holds a few counts of this clonotype. This chain links TRBV9 with TRBJ2-5, with D possibly being TRBD1 or TRBD2 (5 bases each). The CDR3 totals 16 residues. Germline V gene sequence: CDR1 SGDLS, CDR2 YYNGEE. Trimming shortened V by 0 bases and J by 1 base, and 13 bases separated the two germline ends. The CDR3 loop reads CASSVGVRGGQETQYF. For the CDR3, the DNA is TGTGCCAGCAGCGTAGGGGTACGTGGGGGCCAAGAGACCCAGTACTTC.